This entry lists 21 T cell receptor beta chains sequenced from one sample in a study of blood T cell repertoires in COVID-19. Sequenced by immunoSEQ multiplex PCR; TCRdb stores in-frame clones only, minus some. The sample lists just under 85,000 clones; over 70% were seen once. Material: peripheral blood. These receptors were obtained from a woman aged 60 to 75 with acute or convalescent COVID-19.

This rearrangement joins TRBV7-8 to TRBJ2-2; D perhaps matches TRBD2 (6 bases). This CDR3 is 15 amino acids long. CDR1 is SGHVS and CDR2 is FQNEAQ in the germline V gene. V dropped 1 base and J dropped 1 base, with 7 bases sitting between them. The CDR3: CASSLDGRNTGELFF. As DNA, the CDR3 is TGTGCCAGCAGCTTAGACGGGAGGAACACCGGGGAGCTGTTTTTT.

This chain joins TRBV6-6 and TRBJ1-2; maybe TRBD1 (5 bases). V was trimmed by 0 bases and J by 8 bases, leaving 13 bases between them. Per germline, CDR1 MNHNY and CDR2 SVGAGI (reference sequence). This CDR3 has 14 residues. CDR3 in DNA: TGTGCCAGCAGTTACTCGAATCAGGGTAAAGGCTACACCTTC. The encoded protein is CASSYSNQGKGYTF.

The CDR3 loop is CASSTTRTANGYTF. CDR3 in DNA: TGTGCCAGCAGCACAACCCGGACAGCTAATGGCTACACCTTC. V usage is TRBV2 and J usage is TRBJ1-2; TRBD1 might be the D (6 bases). This CDR3 contains 14 residues. Trimming took off 6 bases at V and 6 bases at J, with 17 bases between the two ends. Germline-derived CDR1 and CDR2 are SNHLY and FYNNEI.

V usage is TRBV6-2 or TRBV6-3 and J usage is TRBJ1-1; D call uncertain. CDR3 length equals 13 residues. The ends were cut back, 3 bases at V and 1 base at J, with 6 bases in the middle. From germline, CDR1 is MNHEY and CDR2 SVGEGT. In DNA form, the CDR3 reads TGTGCCAGCAGTTATCGGGGGAACACTGAAGCTTTCTTT. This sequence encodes CASSYRGNTEAFF.

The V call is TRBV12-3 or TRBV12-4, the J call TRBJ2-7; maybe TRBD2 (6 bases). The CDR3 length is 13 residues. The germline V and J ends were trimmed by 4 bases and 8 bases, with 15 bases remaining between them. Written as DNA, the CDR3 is TGTGCCAGCAGTTGGGGGACTGGTAATAAGCAGTACTTC. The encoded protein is CASSWGTGNKQYF.

The CDR3 here is CASSQRGQGAEGEQYF. In nucleotides, the CDR3 is TGCGCCAGCAGCCAAAGGGGACAGGGGGCTGAGGGCGAGCAGTACTTC. The V and J genes are TRBV4-1 and TRBJ2-7; TRBD1 matches 12 bases. The CDR3 runs 16 residues. Germline loops: CDR1 MGHRA, CDR2 YSYEKL. Trimming at V came to 2 bases and at J to 6 bases, leaving 8 bases not matched to a gene.

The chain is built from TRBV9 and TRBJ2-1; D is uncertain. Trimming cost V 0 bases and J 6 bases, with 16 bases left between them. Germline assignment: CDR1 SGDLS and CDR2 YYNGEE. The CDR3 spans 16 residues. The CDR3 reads CASSVGASLQINEQFF. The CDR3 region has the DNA TGTGCCAGCAGCGTAGGGGCCTCTCTTCAGATCAATGAGCAGTTCTTC.

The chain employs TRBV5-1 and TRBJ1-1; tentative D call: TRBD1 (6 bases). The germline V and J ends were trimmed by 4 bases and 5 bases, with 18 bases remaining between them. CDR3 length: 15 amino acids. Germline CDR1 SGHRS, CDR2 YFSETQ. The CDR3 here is CASSRETGRGTEAFF. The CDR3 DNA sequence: TGCGCCAGCAGCCGCGAAACAGGGAGGGGGACTGAAGCTTTCTTT.

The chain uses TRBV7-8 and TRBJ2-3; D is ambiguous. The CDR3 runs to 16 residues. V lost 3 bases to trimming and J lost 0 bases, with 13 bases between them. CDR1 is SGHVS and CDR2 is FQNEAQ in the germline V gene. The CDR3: CASSFRPRASTDTQYF. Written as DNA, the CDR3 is TGTGCCAGCAGCTTCCGTCCTCGCGCTAGCACAGATACGCAGTATTTT.

CDR3 in DNA: TGTGCCAGCAGCATGGACAGGGGGCGAAATGAAAAACTGTTTTTT. Protein sequence: CASSMDRGRNEKLFF. J is TRBJ1-4 and V is TRBV5-4, with TRBD1 matching over 11 bases. This CDR3 has 15 residues. The J segment lost 5 bases and the V segment lost 4 bases, leaving 4 bases of the junction unmatched. CDR1 SGHNT and CDR2 YYREEE come from the germline V gene (reference sequence). The entire variable domain, with the rest obtained from reference TRBV5-4 and TRBJ1-4, is as follows: ETGVTQSPTHLIKTRGQQVTLRCSSQSGHNTVSWYQQALGQGPQFIFQYYREEENGRGNFPPRFSGLQFPNYSSELNVNALELDDSALYLCASSMDRGRNEKLFFGSGTQLSVL.

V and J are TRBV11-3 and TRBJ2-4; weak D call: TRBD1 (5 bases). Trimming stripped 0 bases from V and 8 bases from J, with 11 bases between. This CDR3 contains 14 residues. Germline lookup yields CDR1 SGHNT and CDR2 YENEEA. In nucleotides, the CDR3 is TGTGCCAGCAGCTTAGACAGGGTTCGTGACATTCAGTACTTC. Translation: CASSLDRVRDIQYF.

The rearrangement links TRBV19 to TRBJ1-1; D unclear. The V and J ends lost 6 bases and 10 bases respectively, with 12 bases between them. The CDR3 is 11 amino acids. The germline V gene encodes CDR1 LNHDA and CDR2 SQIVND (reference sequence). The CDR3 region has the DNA TGTGCCAGTAGGCGCAATGGAGGAGCTTTCTTT. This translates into CASRRNGGAFF.

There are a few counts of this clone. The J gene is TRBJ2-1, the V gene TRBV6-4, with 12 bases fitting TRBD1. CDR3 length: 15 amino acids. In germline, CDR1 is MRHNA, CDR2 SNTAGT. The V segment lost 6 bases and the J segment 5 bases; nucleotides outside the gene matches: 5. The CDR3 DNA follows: TGTGCCAGCAGCGCGGGACAGGGGGCACACAATGAGCAGTTCTTC. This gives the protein CASSAGQGAHNEQFF.

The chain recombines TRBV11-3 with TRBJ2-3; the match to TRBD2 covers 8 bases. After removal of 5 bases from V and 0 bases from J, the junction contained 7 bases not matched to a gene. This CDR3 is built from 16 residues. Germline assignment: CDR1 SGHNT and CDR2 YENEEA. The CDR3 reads CASSPREGLSTDTQYF. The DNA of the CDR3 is TGTGCCAGCAGCCCTCGGGAGGGACTTAGCACAGATACGCAGTATTTT.

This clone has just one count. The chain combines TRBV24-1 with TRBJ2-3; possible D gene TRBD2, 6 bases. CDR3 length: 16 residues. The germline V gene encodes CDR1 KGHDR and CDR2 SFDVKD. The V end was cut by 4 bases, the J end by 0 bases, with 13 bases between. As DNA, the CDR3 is TGTGCCACCAGTGACTTTGCGGGGTCTAGCACAGATACGCAGTATTTT. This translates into CATSDFAGSSTDTQYF.

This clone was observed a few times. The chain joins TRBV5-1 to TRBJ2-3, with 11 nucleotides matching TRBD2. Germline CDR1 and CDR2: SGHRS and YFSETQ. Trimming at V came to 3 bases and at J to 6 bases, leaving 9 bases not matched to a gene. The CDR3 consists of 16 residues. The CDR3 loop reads CASSSLTSGEGDTQYF. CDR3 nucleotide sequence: TGCGCCAGCAGCTCGCTGACTAGCGGGGAGGGGGATACGCAGTATTTT.

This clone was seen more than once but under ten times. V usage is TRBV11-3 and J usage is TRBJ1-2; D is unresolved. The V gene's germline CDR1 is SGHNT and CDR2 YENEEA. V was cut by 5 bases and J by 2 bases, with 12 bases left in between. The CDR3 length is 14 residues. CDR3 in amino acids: CASSPRVSNYGYTF. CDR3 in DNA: TGTGCCAGCAGCCCCCGGGTCTCCAACTATGGCTACACCTTC.

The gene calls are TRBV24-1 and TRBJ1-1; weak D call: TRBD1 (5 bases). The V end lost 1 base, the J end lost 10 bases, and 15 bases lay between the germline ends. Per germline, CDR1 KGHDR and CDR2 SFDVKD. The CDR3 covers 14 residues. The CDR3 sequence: CATSDLALLGGAFF. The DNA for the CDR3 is TGTGCCACCAGTGATTTAGCTTTACTCGGGGGAGCTTTCTTT.

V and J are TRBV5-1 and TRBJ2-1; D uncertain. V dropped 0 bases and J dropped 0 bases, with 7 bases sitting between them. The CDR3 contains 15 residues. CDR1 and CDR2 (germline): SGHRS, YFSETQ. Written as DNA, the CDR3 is TGCGCCAGCAGCTTGGTAACGGGCTCCTACAATGAGCAGTTCTTC. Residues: CASSLVTGSYNEQFF.

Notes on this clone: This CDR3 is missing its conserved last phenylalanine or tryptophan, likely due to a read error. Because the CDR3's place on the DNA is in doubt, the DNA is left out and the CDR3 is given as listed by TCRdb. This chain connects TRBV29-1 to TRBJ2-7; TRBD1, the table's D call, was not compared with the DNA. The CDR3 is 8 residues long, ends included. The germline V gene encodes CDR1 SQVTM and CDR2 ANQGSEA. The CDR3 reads CRNRQGMR.

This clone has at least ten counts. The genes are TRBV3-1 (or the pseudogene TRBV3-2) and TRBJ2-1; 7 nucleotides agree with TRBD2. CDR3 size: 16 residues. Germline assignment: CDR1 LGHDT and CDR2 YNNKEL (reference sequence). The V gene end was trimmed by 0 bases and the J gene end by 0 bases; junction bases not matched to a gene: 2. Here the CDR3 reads CASSQDGGSSYNEQFF. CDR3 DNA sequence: TGTGCCAGCAGCCAAGATGGCGGGAGCTCCTACAATGAGCAGTTCTTC.